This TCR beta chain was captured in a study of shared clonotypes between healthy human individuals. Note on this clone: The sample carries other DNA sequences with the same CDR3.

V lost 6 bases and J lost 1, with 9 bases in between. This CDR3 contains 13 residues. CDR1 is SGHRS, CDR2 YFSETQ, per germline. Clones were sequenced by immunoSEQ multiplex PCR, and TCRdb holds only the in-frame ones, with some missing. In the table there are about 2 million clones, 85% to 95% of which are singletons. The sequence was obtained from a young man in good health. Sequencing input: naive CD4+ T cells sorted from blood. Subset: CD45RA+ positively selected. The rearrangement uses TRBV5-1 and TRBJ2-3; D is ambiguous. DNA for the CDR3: TGCGCCAGCACCCAAGGAGGCACAGATACGCAGTATTTT. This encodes CASTQGGTDTQYF.